The 9 T cell receptor beta chains given below trace back to one sample, sequenced in a study of T-cell memory formation after mild COVID-19. TCRdb re-analysed the 5' RACE reads in MiXCR, keeping a single row per CDR3 protein. In the table there are about 500,000 distinct CDR3 sequences, about a fifth of which are singletons. Sequenced input: PBMCs or a T cell subset sorted from them (not recorded which). Every receptor here comes from an adult woman who had mild COVID-19 (a few samples of this study predate the infection). Cell type and time point are not known.

This clonotype was detected a few times. The chain is built from TRBV12-3 or TRBV12-4 and TRBJ1-1; D is perhaps TRBD1 (5 bases). The CDR3 spans 15 residues. Trimming stripped 2 bases from V and 4 bases from J, with 14 bases between. The CDR3 reads CASSLLRVGSTEAFF. DNA of the CDR3: TGTGCCAGCAGTTTACTCAGGGTAGGAAGCACTGAAGCTTTCTTT.

The V and J genes are TRBV20-1 and TRBJ2-3; 9 nucleotides agree with TRBD2. Trimming cost V 2 bases and J 8 bases; bases outside gene matches: 11. Germline V gene data show CDR1 as DFQATT and CDR2 as SNEGSKA (reference sequence). The CDR3 has 15 residues. In DNA form, the CDR3 reads TGCAGTGCTAGAATGAAGCGGGAGGTGGTGGGTACGCAGTATTTT. It encodes CSARMKREVVGTQYF.

This clonotype was found a few times. V and J are TRBV7-9 and TRBJ2-7, with no clear D. The CDR3 has 14 amino acids. The V end lost 2 bases, the J end lost 0 bases, and 8 bases lay between the germline ends. Germline lookup yields CDR1 SEHNR and CDR2 FQNEAQ (reference sequence). The DNA of the CDR3 is TGTGCCAGCAGCTTAAGTCCGGTCTCCTACGAGCAGTACTTC. This codes for CASSLSPVSYEQYF.

This clonotype was observed a handful of times. The junction does not match germline at one end; this may be a read error. V is TRBV5-6 and J is TRBJ2-4, with 8 bases aligning to TRBD1. Germline V gene sequence: CDR1 SGHDT, CDR2 YYEEEE. This CDR3 is built from 13 residues. The CDR3 DNA reads TGTGCCAGCAGCCGGGGACAGGTCATGGGCGGTGGCTTC. Translating gives CASSRGQVMGGGF.

This clonotype was found a few times. This sequence joins TRBV18 and TRBJ2-5, with D perhaps matching TRBD2 (6 bases). The V and J ends lost 3 bases and 3 bases respectively, with 20 bases between them. The CDR3 runs to 17 residues. Germline CDR1 reads KGHSH; CDR2 reads LQKENI. The CDR3 DNA reads TGTGCCAGCTCACCGGAGGCCGGGAACCGGAGGGAAGAGACCCAGTACTTC. Encoded protein: CASSPEAGNRREETQYF.

The genes are TRBV4-1 and TRBJ1-3; D unclear. CDR1 and CDR2 (germline): MGHRA, YSYEKL. Trimming stripped 4 bases from V and 3 bases from J, with 13 bases between. The CDR3 has 15 amino acids. The CDR3 region is CASSRNSVIGNTIYF. The CDR3 nucleotides read TGCGCCAGCAGCCGTAACAGTGTTATTGGAAACACCATATATTTT.

The sample holds many counts of this clonotype. The V call is TRBV12-3 or TRBV12-4, the J call TRBJ2-7, with D maybe TRBD1 (6 bases). Trimming removed 5 bases from V and 2 bases from J, with 16 bases in between. The CDR3 totals 15 residues. The CDR3 nucleotides are TGTGCCAGCAGTGGGGGCGGGTCCGTAACCTACGAGCAGTACTTC. Encoded protein: CASSGGGSVTYEQYF.

This chain connects TRBV19 to TRBJ2-7; 7 bases align to TRBD2. The length of the CDR3 is 17 residues. Germline V gene data show CDR1 as LNHDA and CDR2 as SQIVND (reference sequence). V lost 4 bases, J lost 0 bases, and 12 bases stayed unmatched. CDR3 nucleotide sequence: TGTGCCAGTAGTAGGGACCGAGCGGGGAGGGCCTCCTACGAGCAGTACTTC. Translating it yields CASSRDRAGRASYEQYF.

The chain couples TRBV12-3 or TRBV12-4 to TRBJ2-3; 9 bases match TRBD2. The CDR3 totals 15 residues. V lost 1 base and J lost 8; bases outside the gene matches: 7. The CDR3 spells CASSLVPSGVSTQYF. CDR3 DNA: TGTGCCAGCAGTTTAGTACCTAGCGGGGTTTCTACGCAGTATTTT.